Presented here are 9 T cell receptor beta chains from one specimen sequenced in a study of shared clonotypes between healthy human individuals. Data came from immunoSEQ multiplex PCR; TCRdb stores just in-frame clones and leaves some out. This repertoire shows roughly 600,000 clones, roughly 98% found once; its top ten account for 0.3%. CD45RO-negative cells were positively selected for CCR7, leaving out terminally differentiated effector memory CD45RA+ cells. The specimen sequenced was naive CD8+ T cells sorted from blood. The receptors derive from a young man in good health.

This clone has just one count. Other nucleotide sequences from this sample produce the same CDR3. The CDR3 is CASSFRPDTQYF. The CDR3 coding sequence is TGTGCCAGCAGCTTTCGCCCCGATACGCAGTATTTT. The chain couples TRBV7-9 to TRBJ2-3, with unresolved D. Germline V gives CDR1 SEHNR, CDR2 FQNEAQ (reference sequence). CDR3 size: 12 residues. Deletions cut 3 bases from V and 6 bases from J, with 7 bases between.

The rearrangement uses TRBV19 and TRBJ1-5; TRBD1 is a possible D gene (5 bases). The germline V gene has CDR1 LNHDA and CDR2 SQIVND (reference sequence). The ends were cut back, 5 bases at V and 4 bases at J, with 12 bases in the middle. The length of the CDR3 is 14 residues. CDR3 loop: CASSLGRGNQPQHF. The CDR3 nucleotides read TGTGCCAGTAGTTTAGGGAGGGGAAATCAGCCCCAGCATTTT.

The V and J genes are TRBV27 and TRBJ2-7, with 7 bases matching TRBD2. The CDR3 consists of 14 residues. The V segment lost 5 bases and the J segment 2 bases; nucleotides outside the gene matches: 6. CDR1 and CDR2 from the germline V gene are MNHEY and SMNVEV (reference sequence). The CDR3 region has the DNA TGTGCCAGCAGTCCAACCGGACTAGCCTACGAGCAGTACTTC. This sequence encodes CASSPTGLAYEQYF.

The V and J genes are TRBV29-1 and TRBJ2-1; D not certain. Trimming cost V 6 bases and J 3 bases, with 12 bases left between them. The length of the CDR3 is 13 residues. CDR1 is SQVTM, CDR2 ANQGSEA, per germline. CDR3 amino acids: CSVNRPNYNEQFF. The CDR3 coding sequence is TGCAGCGTCAACCGACCGAACTACAATGAGCAGTTCTTC.

The chain carries TRBV7-9 and TRBJ1-2; D remains unclear. The CDR3 consists of 14 residues. V was shortened by 5 bases and J by 4 bases, with 14 bases between the two germline ends. Germline CDR1 is SEHNR and CDR2 is FQNEAQ (reference sequence). CDR3 loop: CASSPPAPGYGYTF. The CDR3, as DNA: TGTGCCAGCAGCCCCCCGGCGCCAGGCTATGGCTACACCTTC. The whole variable domain, filled in from reference TRBV7-9 and TRBJ1-2, reads DTGVSQNPRHKITKRGQNVTFRCDPISEHNRLYWYRQTLGQGPEFLTYFQNEAQLEKSRLLSDRFSAERPKGSFSTLEIQRTEQGDSAMYLCASSPPAPGYGYTFGSGTRLTVV.

The chain joins TRBV29-1 to TRBJ2-5, with D possibly being TRBD2 (6 bases). Germline V gene data show CDR1 as SQVTM and CDR2 as ANQGSEA. Trimming took 7 bases from V and 5 from J, leaving 8 bases between them. The CDR3 has 10 residues. CDR3 sequence: CSAAGETQYF. DNA of the CDR3: TGCAGCGCTGCGGGGGAGACCCAGTACTTC.

The rearrangement uses TRBV7-3 and TRBJ2-3, with D perhaps TRBD2 (6 bases). Trimming pared 0 bases from V and 2 bases from J, leaving 12 bases between. The V gene's germline CDR1 is SGHTA and CDR2 FQGTGA. The CDR3 is made up of 16 amino acids. In nucleotides, the CDR3 is TGTGCCAGCAGCTTAACTGTTAGCGGCTACACAGATACGCAGTATTTT. The encoded protein is CASSLTVSGYTDTQYF. The full variable domain, completed using reference TRBV7-3 and TRBJ2-3, is GAGVSQTPSNKVTEKGKYVELRCDPISGHTALYWYRQSLGQGPEFLIYFQGTGAADDSGLPNDRFFAVRPEGSVSTLKIQRTERGDSAVYLCASSLTVSGYTDTQYFGPGTRLTVL.

This chain uses TRBV28 with TRBJ2-7, with 10 nucleotides matching TRBD2. Per the germline V gene, CDR1 is MDHEN and CDR2 is SYDVKM. After removal of 3 bases from V and 6 bases from J, the junction contained 23 bases not matched to a gene. The CDR3 consists of 20 residues. The CDR3 sequence is CASSFPLSKREGPGLREQYF. The CDR3, as DNA: TGTGCCAGCAGTTTCCCCCTCTCCAAGCGGGAGGGCCCGGGTCTACGCGAGCAGTACTTC.

The chain carries TRBV13 and TRBJ1-1; D unclear. Germline CDR1 PRHDT, CDR2 FYEKMQ (reference sequence). The CDR3 contains 14 residues. V shed 6 bases and J shed 4 bases, with 15 bases lying between them. The CDR3 nucleotides are TGTGCCAGCAGTAGGACCCATGACGGCACTGAAGCTTTCTTT. Translation gives CASSRTHDGTEAFF. The whole variable domain, remainder taken from reference TRBV13 and TRBJ1-1, is AAGVIQSPRHLIKEKRETATLKCYPIPRHDTVYWYQQGPGQDPQFLISFYEKMQSDKGSIPDRFSAQQFSDYHSELNMSSLELGDSALYFCASSRTHDGTEAFFGQGTRLTVV.